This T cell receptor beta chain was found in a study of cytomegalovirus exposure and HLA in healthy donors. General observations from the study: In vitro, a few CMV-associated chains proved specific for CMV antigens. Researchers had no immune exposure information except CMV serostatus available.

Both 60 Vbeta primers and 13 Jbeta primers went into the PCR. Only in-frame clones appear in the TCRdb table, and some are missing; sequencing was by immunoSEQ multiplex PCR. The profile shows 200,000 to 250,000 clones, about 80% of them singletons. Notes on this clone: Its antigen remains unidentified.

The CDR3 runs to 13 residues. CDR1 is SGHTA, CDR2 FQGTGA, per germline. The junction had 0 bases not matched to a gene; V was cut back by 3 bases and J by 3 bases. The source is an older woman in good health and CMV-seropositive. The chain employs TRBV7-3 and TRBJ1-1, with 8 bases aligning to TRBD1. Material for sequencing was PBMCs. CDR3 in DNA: TGTGCCAGCAGCTTGGACAGGGACACTGAAGCTTTCTTT. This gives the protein CASSLDRDTEAFF.